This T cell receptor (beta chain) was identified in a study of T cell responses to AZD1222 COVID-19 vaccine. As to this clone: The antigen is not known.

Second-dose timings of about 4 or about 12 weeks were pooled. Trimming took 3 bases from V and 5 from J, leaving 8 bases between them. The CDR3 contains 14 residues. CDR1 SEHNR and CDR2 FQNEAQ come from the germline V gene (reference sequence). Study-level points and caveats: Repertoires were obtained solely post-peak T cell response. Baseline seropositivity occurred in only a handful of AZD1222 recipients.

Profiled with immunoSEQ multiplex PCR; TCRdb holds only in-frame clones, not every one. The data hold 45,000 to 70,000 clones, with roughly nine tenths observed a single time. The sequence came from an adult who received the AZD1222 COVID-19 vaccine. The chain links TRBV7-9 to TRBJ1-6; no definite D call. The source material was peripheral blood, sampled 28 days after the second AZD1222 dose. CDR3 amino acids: CASSFEQDNSPLHF. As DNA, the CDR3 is TGTGCCAGCAGCTTTGAGCAAGATAATTCACCCCTCCACTTT.